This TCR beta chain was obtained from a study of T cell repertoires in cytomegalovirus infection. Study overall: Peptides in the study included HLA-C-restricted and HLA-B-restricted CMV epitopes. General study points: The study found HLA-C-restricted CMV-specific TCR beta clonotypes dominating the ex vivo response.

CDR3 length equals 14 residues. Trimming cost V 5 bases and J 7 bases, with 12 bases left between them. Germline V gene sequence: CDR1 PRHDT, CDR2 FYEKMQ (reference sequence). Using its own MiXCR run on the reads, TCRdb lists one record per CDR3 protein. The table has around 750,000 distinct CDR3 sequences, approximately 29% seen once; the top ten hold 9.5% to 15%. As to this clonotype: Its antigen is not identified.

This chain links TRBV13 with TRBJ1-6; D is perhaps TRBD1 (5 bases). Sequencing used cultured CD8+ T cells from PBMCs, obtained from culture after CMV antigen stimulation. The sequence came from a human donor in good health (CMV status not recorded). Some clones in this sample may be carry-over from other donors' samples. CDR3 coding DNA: TGTGCCAGCAGCACACGGGGGAACAATTCACCCCTCCACTTT. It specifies CASSTRGNNSPLHF.